What follows is one T cell receptor beta chain and its context. Its antigen target is currently unknown. Base quality data are lacking; no much larger clone is found one base away. From a lookup of the germline V gene, CDR1 and CDR2 are MDHEN and SYDVKM. From the cysteine through the phenylalanine, the CDR3 covers 17 amino acids. Only CDR3 DNA remains: 51 bases, in frame from the first base. Germline trimming: 3 bases from V, 3 bases from J; junction bases outside gene matches: 14. Collaborating institutions collected whole blood in K2EDTA tubes following their own protocols. For TCRbeta analysis, collaborators shipped samples as frozen whole blood, isolated PBMCs, or DNA extracted from either of those sample types. The immunoSEQ Assay, a bias-controlled multiplex PCR, was used to amplify TCRbeta CDR3 regions from genomic DNA. Processing in the source paper ran as follows. Within the assay, amplification of reference gene primers was used to estimate how many nucleated cells each sample contained. Sequence reads were collapsed and filtered to measure the absolute abundance of every unique TCRbeta CDR3 rearrangement. Productive Simpson clonality was computed per sample as the square root of Simpson's diversity index over productive rearrangements. TCRdb mirrors the immuneACCESS table, restricted to in-frame sequences. Some clones are absent from its copies; in checked studies, under half trace to an unresolved V gene, and the reason for the others is unknown. The V and J calls and clone size come from that table; D and trimming were worked out from the DNA. Here the sample has 150,000 to 200,000 clones; around 74% occur a single time. Approximately 3% of the sample is held by the ten biggest clonotypes.

This sample was included in a study of blood T cell repertoires in COVID-19 (dated by TCRdb to 2019 to 2021). For the study in its entirety: The collaborator samples originated in the United States, Italy and Spain and spanned the acute and convalescent phases of COVID-19. The prospective study material was composed of cDNA or gDNA derived from T cells, B-cell-depleted T cells, or PBMCs. Where available, HLA class I and class II types were taken from metadata supplied by the sample provider and were not determined by assay-based typing. Samples came from the ongoing ImmuneRACE study (first 160 participants) plus 1,254 subjects from 6 global collaborators. The sample metadata nearly always contained a de-identified subject ID, COVID-19 status, age in years and sex. Subjects who had been exposed to COVID-19, were actively infected with it, or had recovered from it provided the deeply sampled blood TCRbeta repertoires that made up the dataset. The repertoires were released in a freely available public database meant as a resource for research on the immune response to SARS-CoV-2. The investigation overall reported the following: Clinical and demographic metadata were provided uncurated, with the amount varying by source and participant.

The TCR sequence derives from a woman of 80 years or more with acute or convalescent COVID-19. The chain was built from TRBV28 and TRBJ2-7; 7 junctional bases match TRBD2. Specimen: peripheral blood. The nucleotides read TGTGCCAGCAGTTTTGAGTGCCGTGCGGGAGTAATCTACGAGCAGTACTTC. This translates into CASSFECRAGVIYEQYF.